This T cell receptor (beta chain) was obtained from a study of neurological immune-mediated disorders. TCRdb re-called the 5' RACE reads with MiXCR, one entry per CDR3 protein. In the table there are 36,000 or so distinct CDR3 sequences, 9% to 12% of which are singletons. This clonotype was counted a few times. This CDR3 contains 13 residues. Trimming pared 6 bases from V and 0 bases from J, leaving 9 bases between. From germline, CDR1 is ENHRY and CDR2 SYGVKD. This receptor was identified in a woman aged 25 to 39 with HTLV-1-associated myelopathy (HAM/TSP). The sample taken for sequencing was PBMCs. The V gene is TRBV10-3, the J gene TRBJ2-7; D gene uncertain. The CDR3 DNA follows: TGTGCCATCAGACAGTCTAGCTCCTACGAGCAGTACTTC. Translated: CAIRQSSSYEQYF.